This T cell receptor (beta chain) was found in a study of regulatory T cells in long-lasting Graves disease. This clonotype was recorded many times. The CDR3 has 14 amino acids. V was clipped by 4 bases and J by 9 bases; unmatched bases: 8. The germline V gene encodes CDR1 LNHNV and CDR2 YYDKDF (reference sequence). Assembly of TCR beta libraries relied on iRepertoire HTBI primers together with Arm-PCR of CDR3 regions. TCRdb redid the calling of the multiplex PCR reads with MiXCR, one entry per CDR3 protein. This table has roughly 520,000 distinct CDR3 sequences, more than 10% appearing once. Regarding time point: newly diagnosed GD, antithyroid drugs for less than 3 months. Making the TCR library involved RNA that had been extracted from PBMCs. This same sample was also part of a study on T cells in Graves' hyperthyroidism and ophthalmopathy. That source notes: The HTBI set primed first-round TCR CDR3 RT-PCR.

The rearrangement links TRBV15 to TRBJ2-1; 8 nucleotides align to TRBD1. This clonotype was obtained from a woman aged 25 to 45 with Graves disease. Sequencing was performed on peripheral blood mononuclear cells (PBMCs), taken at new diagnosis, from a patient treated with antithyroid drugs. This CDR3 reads CATSNPGQEGEQFF. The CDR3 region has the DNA TGTGCCACCAGCAACCCGGGACAGGAGGGTGAGCAGTTCTTC.